What follows describes a single T cell receptor (beta chain). The source of the sample is a study of blood T cell repertoires in COVID-19. The table came from immunoSEQ multiplex PCR; TCRdb's copy has only in-frame clones and leaves some out. The data show approximately 250,000 clones, almost 85% seen once. This TCR derives from a man in his forties who had recovered from COVID-19. Sequenced: PBMCs or T cells enriched from blood (not recorded which).

CDR3 sequence reads: CASSSYQPQHF. In nucleotides, the CDR3 is TGTGCCAGCAGTTCCTATCAGCCCCAGCATTTT. The chain links TRBV28 to TRBJ1-5, with D unresolved. Germline lookup yields CDR1 MDHEN and CDR2 SYDVKM. The CDR3 extends over 11 amino acids. The V end lost 4 bases, the J end lost 5 bases, and 3 bases lay between the germline ends.